The source of this T cell receptor (beta chain) is a study of blood T cell repertoires in COVID-19. Measured with immunoSEQ multiplex PCR; TCRdb has only the in-frame clones, and not every one. The repertoire consists of approximately 170,000 clones, with around 91% occurring once and the leading ten covering around 0.77%. CDR3 length: 14 residues. Trimming took 3 bases from V and 4 from J, leaving 9 bases between them. Germline-derived CDR1 and CDR2 are MRHNA and SNTAGT. The sequencing input was PBMCs or T cells enriched from blood (not recorded which). This chain connects TRBV6-4 to TRBJ2-2, with D possibly matching TRBD2 (6 bases). The sequence derives from a woman between 18 and 30 years old who had recovered from COVID-19. CDR3: CASSERETTGELFF. In DNA form, the CDR3 reads TGTGCCAGCAGTGAGCGGGAAACCACCGGGGAGCTGTTTTTT.